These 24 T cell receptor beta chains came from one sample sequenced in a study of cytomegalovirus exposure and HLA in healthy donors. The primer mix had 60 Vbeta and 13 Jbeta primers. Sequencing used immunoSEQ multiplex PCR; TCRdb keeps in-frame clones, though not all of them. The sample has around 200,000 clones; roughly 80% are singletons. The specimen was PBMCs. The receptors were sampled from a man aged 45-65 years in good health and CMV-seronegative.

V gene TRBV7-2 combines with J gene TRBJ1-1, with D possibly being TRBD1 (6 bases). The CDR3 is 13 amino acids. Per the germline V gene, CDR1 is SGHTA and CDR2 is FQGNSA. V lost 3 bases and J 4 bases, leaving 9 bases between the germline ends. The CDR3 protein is CASSLFRGTEAFF. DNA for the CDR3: TGTGCCAGCAGCTTGTTCAGGGGCACTGAAGCTTTCTTT. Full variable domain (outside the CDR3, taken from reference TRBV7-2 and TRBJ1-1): GAGVSQSPSNKVTEKGKDVELRCDPISGHTALYWYRQSLGQGLEFLIYFQGNSAPDKSGLPSDRFSAERTGGSVSTLTIQRTQQEDSAVYLCASSLFRGTEAFFGQGTRLTVV.

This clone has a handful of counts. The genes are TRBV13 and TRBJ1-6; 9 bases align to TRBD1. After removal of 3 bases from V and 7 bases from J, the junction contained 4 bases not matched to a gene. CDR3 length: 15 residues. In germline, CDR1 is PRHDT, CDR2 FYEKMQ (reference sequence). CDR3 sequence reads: CASSLGTGMNSPLHF. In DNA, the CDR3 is TGTGCCAGCAGCTTGGGGACAGGGATGAATTCACCCCTCCACTTT.

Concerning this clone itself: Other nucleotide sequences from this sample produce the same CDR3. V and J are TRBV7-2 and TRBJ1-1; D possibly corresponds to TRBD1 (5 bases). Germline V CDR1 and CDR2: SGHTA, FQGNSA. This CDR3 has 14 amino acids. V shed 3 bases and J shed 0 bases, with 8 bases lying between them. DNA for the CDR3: TGTGCCAGCAGCTTGGGGGGAATGAACACTGAAGCTTTCTTT. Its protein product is CASSLGGMNTEAFF.

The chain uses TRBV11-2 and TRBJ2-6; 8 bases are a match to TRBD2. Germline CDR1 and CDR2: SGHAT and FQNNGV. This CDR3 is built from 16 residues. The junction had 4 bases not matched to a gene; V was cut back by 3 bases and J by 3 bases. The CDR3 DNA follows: TGTGCCAGCAGCTTCCCTCGGGGGGGTGGGGCCAACGTCCTGACTTTC. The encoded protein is CASSFPRGGGANVLTF.

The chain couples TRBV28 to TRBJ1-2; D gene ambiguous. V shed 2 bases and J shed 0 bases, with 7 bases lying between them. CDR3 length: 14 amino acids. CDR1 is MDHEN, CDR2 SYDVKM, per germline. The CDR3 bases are TGTGCCAGCAGTTTAGGTACGGCTAACTATGGCTACACCTTC. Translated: CASSLGTANYGYTF.

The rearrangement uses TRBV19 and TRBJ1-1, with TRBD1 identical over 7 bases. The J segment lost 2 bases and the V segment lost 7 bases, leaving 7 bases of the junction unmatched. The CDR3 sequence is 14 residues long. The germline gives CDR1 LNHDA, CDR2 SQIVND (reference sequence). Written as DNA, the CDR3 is TGTGCCAGTACGATGACAGGGAGAAACACTGAAGCTTTCTTT. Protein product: CASTMTGRNTEAFF.

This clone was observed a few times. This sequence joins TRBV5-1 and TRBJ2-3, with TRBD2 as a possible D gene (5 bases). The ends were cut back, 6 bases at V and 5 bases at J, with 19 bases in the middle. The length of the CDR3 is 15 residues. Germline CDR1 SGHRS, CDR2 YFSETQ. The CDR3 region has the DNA TGCGCCAGCAAAGTCGGCGACCCCCGGGAAGATACGCAGTATTTT. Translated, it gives CASKVGDPREDTQYF.

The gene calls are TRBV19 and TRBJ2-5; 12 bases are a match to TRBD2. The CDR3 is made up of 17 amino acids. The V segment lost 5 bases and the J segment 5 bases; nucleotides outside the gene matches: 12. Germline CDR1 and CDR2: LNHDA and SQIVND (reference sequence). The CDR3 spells CASSPRTSGAGWETQYF. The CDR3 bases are TGTGCCAGTAGTCCTCGGACTAGCGGGGCCGGATGGGAGACCCAGTACTTC.

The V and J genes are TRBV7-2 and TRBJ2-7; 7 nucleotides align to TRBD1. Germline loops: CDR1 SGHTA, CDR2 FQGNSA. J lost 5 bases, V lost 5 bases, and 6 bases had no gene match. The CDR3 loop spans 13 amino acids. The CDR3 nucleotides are TGTGCCAGCAGCCTTGACAGGGAAAACGAGCAGTACTTC. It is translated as CASSLDRENEQYF. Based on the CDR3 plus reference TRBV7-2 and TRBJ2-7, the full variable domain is GAGVSQSPSNKVTEKGKDVELRCDPISGHTALYWYRQSLGQGLEFLIYFQGNSAPDKSGLPSDRFSAERTGGSVSTLTIQRTQQEDSAVYLCASSLDRENEQYFGPGTRLTVT.

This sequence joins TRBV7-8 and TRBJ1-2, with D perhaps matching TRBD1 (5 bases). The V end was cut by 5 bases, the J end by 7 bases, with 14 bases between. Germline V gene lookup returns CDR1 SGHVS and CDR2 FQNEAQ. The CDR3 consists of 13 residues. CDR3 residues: CASSQTERGGYTF. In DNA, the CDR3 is TGTGCCAGCAGCCAGACAGAAAGGGGTGGCTACACCTTC.

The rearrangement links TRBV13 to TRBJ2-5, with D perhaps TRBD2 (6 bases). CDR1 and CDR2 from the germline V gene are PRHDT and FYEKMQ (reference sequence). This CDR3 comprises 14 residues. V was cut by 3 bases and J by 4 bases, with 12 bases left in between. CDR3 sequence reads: CASSLGRRGETQYF. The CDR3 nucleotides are TGTGCCAGCAGCTTGGGCAGGCGGGGAGAGACCCAGTACTTC.

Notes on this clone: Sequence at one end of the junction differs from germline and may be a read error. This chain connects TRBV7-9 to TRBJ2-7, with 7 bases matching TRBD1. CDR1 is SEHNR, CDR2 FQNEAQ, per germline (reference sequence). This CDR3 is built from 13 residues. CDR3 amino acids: CSSSLAATGLQYF. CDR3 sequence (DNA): TGTTCCAGCAGCTTAGCTGCGACAGGGCTGCAGTACTTC.

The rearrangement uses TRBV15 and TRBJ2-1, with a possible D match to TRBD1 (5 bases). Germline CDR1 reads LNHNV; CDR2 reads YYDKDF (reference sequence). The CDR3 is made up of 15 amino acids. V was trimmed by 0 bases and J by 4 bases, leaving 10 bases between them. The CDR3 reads CATSRDMGRYNEQFF. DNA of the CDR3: TGTGCCACCAGCAGAGATATGGGGCGTTACAATGAGCAGTTCTTC. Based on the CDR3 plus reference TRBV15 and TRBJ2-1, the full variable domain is DAMVIQNPRYQVTQFGKPVTLSCSQTLNHNVMYWYQQKSSQAPKLLFHYYDKDFNNEADTPDNFQSRRPNTSFCFLDIRSPGLGDTAMYLCATSRDMGRYNEQFFGPGTRLTVL.

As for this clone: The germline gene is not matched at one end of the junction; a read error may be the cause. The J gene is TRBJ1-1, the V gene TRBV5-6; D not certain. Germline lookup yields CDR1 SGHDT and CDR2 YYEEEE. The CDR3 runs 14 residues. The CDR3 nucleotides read TGTGCCAGCACCTTGGGGAGGAAAAACACTGAAGCTTTCTTT. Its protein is CASTLGRKNTEAFF. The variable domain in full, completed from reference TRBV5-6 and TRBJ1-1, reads DAGVTQSPTHLIKTRGQQVTLRCSPKSGHDTVSWYQQALGQGPQFIFQYYEEEERQRGNFPDRFSGHQFPNYSSELNVNALLLGDSALYLCASTLGRKNTEAFFGQGTRLTVV.

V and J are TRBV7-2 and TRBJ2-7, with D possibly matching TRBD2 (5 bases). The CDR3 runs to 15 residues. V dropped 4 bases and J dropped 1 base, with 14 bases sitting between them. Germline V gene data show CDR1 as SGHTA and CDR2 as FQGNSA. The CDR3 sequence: CASSYPRGQSYEQYF. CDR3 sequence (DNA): TGTGCCAGCAGCTACCCTCGAGGGCAGTCCTACGAGCAGTACTTC.

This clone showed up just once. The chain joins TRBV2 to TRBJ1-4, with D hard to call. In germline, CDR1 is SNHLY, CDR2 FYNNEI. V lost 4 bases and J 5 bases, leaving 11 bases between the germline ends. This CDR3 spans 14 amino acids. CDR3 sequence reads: CASSGVRRNEKLFF. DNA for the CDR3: TGTGCCAGCAGTGGGGTAAGGCGGAATGAAAAACTGTTTTTT.

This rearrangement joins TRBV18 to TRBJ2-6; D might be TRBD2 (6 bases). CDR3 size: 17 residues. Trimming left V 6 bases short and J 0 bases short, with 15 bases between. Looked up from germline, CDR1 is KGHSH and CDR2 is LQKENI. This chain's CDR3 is CASSTRGGPSGANVLTF. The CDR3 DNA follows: TGTGCCAGCTCCACCCGGGGAGGTCCCTCTGGGGCCAACGTCCTGACTTTC.

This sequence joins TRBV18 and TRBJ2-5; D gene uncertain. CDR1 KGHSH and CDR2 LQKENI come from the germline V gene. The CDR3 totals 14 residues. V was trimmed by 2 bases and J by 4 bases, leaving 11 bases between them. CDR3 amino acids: CASSPFPRGETQYF. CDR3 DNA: TGTGCCAGCTCACCATTCCCCAGAGGAGAGACCCAGTACTTC.

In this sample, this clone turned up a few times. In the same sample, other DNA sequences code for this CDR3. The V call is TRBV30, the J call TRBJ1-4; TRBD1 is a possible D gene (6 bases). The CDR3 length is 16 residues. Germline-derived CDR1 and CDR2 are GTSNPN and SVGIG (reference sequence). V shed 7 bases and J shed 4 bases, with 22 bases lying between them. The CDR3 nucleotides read TGTGCCTATAATGGGCAGGGGTTAGTCCGTAATGAAAAACTGTTTTTT. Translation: CAYNGQGLVRNEKLFF. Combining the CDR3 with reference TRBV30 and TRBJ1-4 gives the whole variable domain SQTIHQWPATLVQPVGSPLSLECTVEGTSNPNLYWYRQAAGRGLQLLFYSVGIGQISSEVPQNLSASRPQDRQFILSSKKLLLSDSGFYLCAYNGQGLVRNEKLFFGSGTQLSVL.

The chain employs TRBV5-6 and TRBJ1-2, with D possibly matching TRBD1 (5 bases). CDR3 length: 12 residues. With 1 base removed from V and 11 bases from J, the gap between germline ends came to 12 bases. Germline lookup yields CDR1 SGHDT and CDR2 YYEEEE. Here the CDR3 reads CASSLWDSSYTF. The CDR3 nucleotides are TGTGCCAGCAGCTTGTGGGACTCTAGTTACACCTTC.

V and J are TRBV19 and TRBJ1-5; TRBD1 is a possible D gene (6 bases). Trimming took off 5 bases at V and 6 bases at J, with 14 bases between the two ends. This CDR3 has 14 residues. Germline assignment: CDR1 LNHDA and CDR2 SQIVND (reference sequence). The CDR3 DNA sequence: TGTGCCAGTAGTCCCCGGGCAGGGGTTCAGCCCCAGCATTTT. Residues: CASSPRAGVQPQHF.

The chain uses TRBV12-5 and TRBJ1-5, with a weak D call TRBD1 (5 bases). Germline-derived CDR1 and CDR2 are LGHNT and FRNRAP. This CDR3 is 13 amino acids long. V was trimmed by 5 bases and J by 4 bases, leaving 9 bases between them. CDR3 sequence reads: CASGEGVNQPQHF. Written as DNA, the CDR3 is TGTGCTAGTGGTGAAGGGGTAAATCAGCCCCAGCATTTT.

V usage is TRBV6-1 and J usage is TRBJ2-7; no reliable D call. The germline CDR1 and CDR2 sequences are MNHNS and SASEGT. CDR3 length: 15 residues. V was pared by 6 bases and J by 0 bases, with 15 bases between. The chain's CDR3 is CASRSTEALSYEQYF. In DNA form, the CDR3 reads TGTGCCAGCAGATCTACTGAGGCCCTCTCCTACGAGCAGTACTTC.

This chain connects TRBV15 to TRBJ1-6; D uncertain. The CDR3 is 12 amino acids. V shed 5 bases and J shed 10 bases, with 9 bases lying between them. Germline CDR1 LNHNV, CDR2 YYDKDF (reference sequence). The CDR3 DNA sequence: TGTGCCACCAGCGGTCAGGCGTCACCCCTCCACTTT. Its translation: CATSGQASPLHF.